Listed below are T cell receptor beta chains from one sample, sequenced in a study of blood T cell repertoires in COVID-19. Some clones are missing from TCRdb's copy, which holds only in-frame ones; the method was immunoSEQ multiplex PCR. The sample lists about 170,000 clones, more than 70% occurring once. The sample taken for sequencing was peripheral blood. The receptors here all came from a man aged 45-65 years who had recovered from COVID-19. CDR3s include the opening cysteine and the closing phenylalanine or tryptophan. D genes are given only for firm matches. Not all rows give a size; the values are once, few, many and, for expanded clones, a class.

TRBD2	TRBV6-2/TRBV6-3	TRBJ2-7	few	CASSLGGGNEQYF	TGTGCCAGCAGTCTCGGGGGGGGCAACGAGCAGTACTTC
.	TRBV7-2	TRBJ1-5	.	CASSPPKQPQHF	TGTGCCAGCAGCCCCCCCAAACAGCCCCAGCATTTT
.	TRBV5-6	TRBJ2-5	few	CASSLGGGQETQYF	TGTGCCAGCAGCTTGGGTGGCGGCCAAGAGACCCAGTACTTC
TRBD2	TRBV4-3	TRBJ2-1	.	CASSQASSGVNEQFF	TGCGCCAGCAGCCAAGCGTCTAGCGGGGTCAATGAGCAGTTCTTC
TRBD1	TRBV7-2	TRBJ2-2	.	CASSTGQGAGELFF	TGTGCCAGCAGCACCGGACAGGGTGCCGGGGAGCTGTTTTTT
.	TRBV19	TRBJ2-3	.	CASSIGAGATDTQYF	TGTGCCAGTAGTATAGGGGCGGGGGCTACAGATACGCAGTATTTT
.	TRBV11-2	TRBJ2-5	.	CASSPGIQETQYF	TGTGCCAGCAGCCCAGGAATCCAAGAGACCCAGTACTTC
TRBD1	TRBV13	TRBJ2-3	.	CASSLGTGGITDTQYF	TGTGCCAGCAGCTTAGGCACAGGGGGCATCACAGATACGCAGTATTTT
TRBD2	TRBV9	TRBJ2-5	.	CASSLGTSGVQETQYF	TGTGCCAGCAGCTTGGGGACTAGCGGTGTCCAAGAGACCCAGTACTTC
TRBD2	TRBV27	TRBJ2-5	few	CASSPQGGDETQYF	TGTGCCAGCAGTCCCCAGGGAGGGGACGAGACCCAGTACTTC
TRBD1	TRBV29-1	TRBJ1-2	.	CSVYLSGTGGYGYTF	TGCAGCGTTTACCTTTCCGGGACAGGGGGCTATGGCTACACCTTC
.	TRBV19	TRBJ2-3	.	CASSTGGMGTDTQYF	TGTGCCAGTAGTACTGGCGGGATGGGCACAGATACGCAGTATTTT
.	TRBV7-2	TRBJ2-1	.	CASSNGGYNEQFF	TGTGCCAGCAGCAACGGGGGATACAATGAGCAGTTCTTC
.	TRBV11-2	TRBJ2-5	once	CASSLTRGEETQYF	TGTGCCAGCAGCTTGACTAGAGGGGAAGAGACCCAGTACTTC
TRBD2	TRBV9	TRBJ2-3	.	CASSVVGSGSTDTQYF	TGTGCCAGCAGCGTAGTAGGTAGCGGGAGCACAGATACGCAGTATTTT
.	TRBV6-5	TRBJ2-2	.	CASYLRVNTGELFF	TGTGCCAGCTACCTCCGGGTGAACACCGGGGAGCTGTTTTTT
TRBD1	TRBV2	TRBJ1-5	.	CATSGQGAVIPQHF	TGTGCAACCAGTGGGCAGGGGGCCGTAATACCCCAGCATTTT
TRBD1	TRBV19	TRBJ2-3	.	CASSIQGAIDTQYF	TGTGCCAGTAGTATACAGGGGGCGATAGATACGCAGTATTTT
.	TRBV10-3	TRBJ2-1	.	CAISDPLYNEQFF	TGTGCCATCAGTGACCCCCTCTACAATGAGCAGTTCTTC
TRBD2	TRBV5-6	TRBJ2-7	.	CASSPMASGSSEQYF	TGTGCCAGCAGCCCGATGGCTAGCGGGAGTTCCGAGCAGTACTTC
.	TRBV27	TRBJ1-5	.	CASSPDRSGGTQPQHF	TGTGCCAGCAGTCCGGACCGCTCCGGGGGTACTCAGCCCCAGCATTTT
TRBD1	TRBV19	TRBJ2-2	.	CASSIQGATGELFF	TGTGCCAGTAGTATCCAGGGGGCGACCGGGGAGCTGTTTTTT
.	TRBV19	TRBJ1-5	.	CASSIGTGNQPQHF	TGTGCCAGTAGTATAGGGACAGGCAATCAGCCCCAGCATTTT
TRBD1	TRBV25-1	TRBJ1-1	.	CASTFGHRGTEAFF	TGTGCCAGCACCTTCGGACACAGGGGGACTGAAGCTTTCTTT
.	TRBV19	TRBJ1-5	.	CASSILPGSDGNQPQHF	TGTGCCAGTAGTATATTACCAGGGTCCGATGGCAATCAGCCCCAGCATTTT
TRBD1	TRBV19	TRBJ1-1	.	CASIGTGFMNTEAFF	TGTGCCAGTATCGGGACAGGATTTATGAACACTGAAGCTTTCTTT
TRBD1	TRBV7-9	TRBJ1-2	.	CASSLEQGAHYGYTF	TGTGCCAGCAGCTTAGAACAGGGGGCACACTATGGCTACACCTTC
.	TRBV7-6	TRBJ1-5	.	CASSASGGKNQPQHF	TGTGCCAGCAGCGCCAGCGGGGGGAAAAATCAGCCCCAGCATTTT
.	TRBV5-1	TRBJ2-3	few	CASSFGREDTQYF	TGCGCCAGCAGCTTTGGCAGGGAAGATACGCAGTATTTT
TRBD2	TRBV7-2	TRBJ2-2	.	CASSFSPIAGARNTGELFF	TGTGCCAGCAGCTTCTCCCCGATAGCGGGAGCGCGGAACACCGGGGAGCTGTTTTTT
.	TRBV7-8	TRBJ1-2	.	CASSLIGEGYGYTF	TGTGCCAGCAGCTTAATCGGGGAAGGCTATGGCTACACCTTC
TRBD1	TRBV11-2	TRBJ1-1	.	CASSSFTGGTEAFF	TGTGCCAGCAGCTCCTTCACAGGGGGCACTGAAGCTTTCTTT
TRBD2	TRBV11-2	TRBJ2-7	.	CASSLEASGRGGVPYEQYF	TGTGCCAGCAGCTTAGAAGCTAGCGGGAGGGGGGGTGTCCCCTACGAGCAGTACTTC
TRBD1	TRBV6-5	TRBJ2-3	.	CASSLQGAGTDTQYF	TGTGCCAGCAGTTTACAGGGGGCAGGCACAGATACGCAGTATTTT
.	TRBV6-2/TRBV6-3	TRBJ1-6	.	CASNPTGLTNSPLHF	TGTGCCAGCAACCCGACAGGCCTTACAAATTCACCCCTCCACTTT
.	TRBV20-1	TRBJ1-3	.	CSAKQGNTIYF	TGCAGTGCTAAACAGGGAAACACCATATATTTT
TRBD2	TRBV6-5	TRBJ2-2	.	CASRQREGTGELFF	TGTGCCAGCAGACAGCGGGAAGGAACCGGGGAGCTGTTTTTT
TRBD1	TRBV7-2	TRBJ1-5	.	CASSVRQGSNQPQHF	TGTGCCAGCAGCGTTCGACAGGGGAGCAATCAGCCCCAGCATTTT
TRBD1	TRBV7-7	TRBJ2-1	.	CASSPRDRVLDEQFF	TGTGCCAGCAGCCCCCGGGACAGGGTTCTCGATGAGCAGTTCTTC
.	TRBV19	TRBJ2-3	.	CASSIADTQYF	TGTGCCAGTAGTATCGCAGATACGCAGTATTTT